This T cell receptor beta chain was profiled in a study of blood T cell repertoires in COVID-19. Study at large: COVID-19 samples, acute and convalescent, were from the United States, Italy and Spain. PBMCs, B-cell-depleted T cells, or T cells were the source of the cDNA or gDNA that made up the material.

Methods used by the authors: Nucleated cell counts were estimated from reference gene primer amplification. TCRdb keeps only in-frame clones here, not all; method: immunoSEQ multiplex PCR. V, J and clone size are taken as reported in that table, and D and trimming were inferred from the DNA itself. The sample yields about 150,000 clones, about 83% seen once. Germline V CDR1 and CDR2: GTSNPN, SVGIG (reference sequence). This CDR3 has 15 residues. V shed 4 bases, J shed 2 bases, and the junction held 7 bases outside the gene matches. This clone was seen a single time. This chain links TRBV30 with TRBJ1-5; 8 nucleotides match TRBD1. The TCR comes from a human donor in a cohort sampled during active COVID-19. The sequencing sample was made of peripheral blood. CDR3 loop: CAWTAGQGGNQPQHF. DNA of the CDR3: TGTGCCTGGACCGCTGGACAGGGAGGCAATCAGCCCCAGCATTTT.